Given below is one TCR beta chain in context. The data are from a study of technical replicates of blood from several donors. Profiled with immunoSEQ multiplex PCR; TCRdb holds only in-frame clones, not every one. The data show around 84,000 clones, less than 98% seen once. The TCR originated in a human donor in good health. Sequencing was performed on T cells isolated from PBMCs.

CDR3 sequence (DNA): TGTGCCAGCAGCCCCCAGCGGGGGCAAGCCTACGAGCAGTACTTC. Translated: CASSPQRGQAYEQYF. The genes are TRBV6-5 and TRBJ2-7; TRBD2 agrees at 8 bases. The CDR3 is 15 residues long. V dropped 6 bases and J dropped 2; count of bases not matched to a gene: 9. Germline assignment: CDR1 MNHEY and CDR2 SVGAGI.